This T cell receptor (beta chain) was obtained from a study of blood T cell repertoires in COVID-19. This table comes from immunoSEQ multiplex PCR, and its TCRdb copy is limited to in-frame clones, with some not included. Of around 200,000 clones listed, 86% are singletons. The TCR originated in a woman older than 75 in a cohort sampled during active or convalescent COVID-19. The sample comprised peripheral blood.

DNA for the CDR3: TGTGCCAGCTCCCGGGACACCTACAATGAGCAGTTCTTC. It yields the protein CASSRDTYNEQFF. This chain uses TRBV2 with TRBJ2-1; possibly TRBD1 for D (6 bases). Germline-derived CDR1 and CDR2 are SNHLY and FYNNEI. The CDR3 has 13 amino acids. Between the trimmed V and J ends, which lost 8 bases and 2 bases, there was a span of 10 bases.